The 24 T cell receptor beta chains reported below all come from one sample, sequenced in a study of T cell changes during pregnancy in multiple sclerosis. Sequenced by immunoSEQ multiplex PCR; TCRdb stores in-frame clones only, minus some. The sample consists of about 43,000 clones, roughly 90% of them appearing once. The source material was PBMCs (not recorded whether the cells were cultured). The receptor source for this set is a female donor with multiple sclerosis, enrolled in a pregnancy study.

The chain employs TRBV19 and TRBJ1-1; unclear D gene. The V and J ends lost 4 bases and 1 base respectively, with 7 bases between them. The CDR3 contains 13 residues. Germline V CDR1 and CDR2: LNHDA, SQIVND (reference sequence). The DNA for the CDR3 is TGTGCCAGTAGTAAGGCCCCGAACACTGAAGCTTTCTTT. Amino acid sequence: CASSKAPNTEAFF.

This chain uses TRBV11-2 with TRBJ2-7, with D hard to call. V gave up 1 base and J gave up 0 bases, with 10 bases separating them. The CDR3 totals 15 residues. Germline CDR1 SGHAT, CDR2 FQNNGV. CDR3 region: CASSLVLHFSYEQYF. The DNA for the CDR3 is TGTGCCAGCAGCTTAGTCTTACATTTCTCCTACGAGCAGTACTTC.

The V call is TRBV4-1, the J call TRBJ1-1, with D hard to call. Between the trimmed V and J ends, which lost 3 bases and 1 base, there was a span of 12 bases. CDR3 length: 15 amino acids. The germline V gene encodes CDR1 MGHRA and CDR2 YSYEKL. The CDR3 DNA reads TGCGCCAGCAGCCATCCAAGTCGGGAGAACACTGAAGCTTTCTTT. Its protein product is CASSHPSRENTEAFF.

This chain links TRBV4-1 with TRBJ1-1; D is perhaps TRBD1 (5 bases). In germline, CDR1 is MGHRA, CDR2 YSYEKL. The V end lost 3 bases, the J end lost 5 bases, and 19 bases lay between the germline ends. The CDR3 runs 16 residues. The CDR3, as DNA: TGCGCCAGCAGCCAGGTCCCGGGACCCCTAGGAACTGAAGCTTTCTTT. Encoded protein: CASSQVPGPLGTEAFF.

The genes are TRBV5-1 and TRBJ2-2; 7 bases are a match to TRBD2. The germline CDR1 and CDR2 sequences are SGHRS and YFSETQ. Trimming removed 4 bases from V and 6 bases from J; junction bases left unmatched: 9. There are 15 residues in the CDR3. CDR3 in amino acids: CASSPATSASGELFF. The CDR3 DNA follows: TGCGCCAGCAGCCCGGCCACTAGCGCGTCCGGGGAGCTGTTTTTT.

The chain is built from TRBV6-5 and TRBJ2-7; D is possibly TRBD1 or TRBD2 (5 bases each). V gave up 5 bases and J gave up 0 bases, with 14 bases separating them. Germline CDR1 and CDR2: MNHEY and SVGAGI. CDR3 length equals 15 residues. In nucleotides, the CDR3 is TGTGCCAGCAGTCCACGGGACGTTGGCTCCTACGAGCAGTACTTC. This sequence encodes CASSPRDVGSYEQYF.

This chain joins TRBV7-9 and TRBJ2-2; D may be TRBD1 (5 bases). This CDR3 is built from 16 residues. V gave up 4 bases and J gave up 5 bases, with 17 bases separating them. Germline CDR1 is SEHNR and CDR2 is FQNEAQ (reference sequence). CDR3: CASSSQVKGWTGELFF. CDR3 nucleotides: TGTGCCAGCAGCTCCCAGGTGAAGGGGTGGACCGGGGAGCTGTTTTTT. Variable domain in full (rest from reference TRBV7-9 and TRBJ2-2): DTGVSQNPRHKITKRGQNVTFRCDPISEHNRLYWYRQTLGQGPEFLTYFQNEAQLEKSRLLSDRFSAERPKGSFSTLEIQRTEQGDSAMYLCASSSQVKGWTGELFFGEGSRLTVL.

The chain is built from TRBV14 and TRBJ2-7; tentatively, D is TRBD2 (6 bases). CDR3 length: 13 residues. The V and J ends lost 4 bases and 4 bases respectively, with 11 bases between them. The germline gives CDR1 SGHDN, CDR2 FVKESK. The CDR3, as DNA: TGTGCCAGCAGCCCCCACGGGGGATACGAGCAGTACTTC. This codes for CASSPHGGYEQYF.

Here the CDR3 reads CASSPLAITYEQYF. CDR3 bases: TGTGCCAGCTCACCACTTGCTATCACCTACGAGCAGTACTTC. The chain combines TRBV18 with TRBJ2-7; D uncertain. Per germline, CDR1 KGHSH and CDR2 LQKENI. V was clipped by 1 base and J by 2 bases, with 9 bases between them. There are 14 residues in the CDR3.

This sequence joins TRBV2 and TRBJ2-1; weak D call: TRBD1 (6 bases). Trimming cost V 8 bases and J 8 bases, with 13 bases left between them. The CDR3 totals 12 residues. In germline, CDR1 is SNHLY, CDR2 FYNNEI. The CDR3 loop is CASSSGADEQFF. CDR3 nucleotides: TGTGCCAGCTCCTCAGGGGCGGATGAGCAGTTCTTC.

The chain recombines TRBV6-5 with TRBJ2-1; 7 bases map to TRBD1. Per germline, CDR1 MNHEY and CDR2 SVGAGI. CDR3 size: 16 residues. V trimming: 4 bases; J trimming: 5 bases; junction bases outside the gene matches: 11. In DNA, the CDR3 is TGTGCCAGCAGTTCCCCAGAGGGGGCCGGGGACAATGAGCAGTTCTTC. This codes for CASSSPEGAGDNEQFF.

The chain has TRBV7-2 and TRBJ2-1, with D perhaps matching TRBD1 (7 bases). The CDR3 spans 14 residues. The V and J ends lost 8 bases and 6 bases respectively, with 17 bases between them. Germline assignment: CDR1 SGHTA and CDR2 FQGNSA. The CDR3 sequence: CASRQGGNRNEQFF. The CDR3 bases are TGTGCCAGCCGCCAGGGGGGTAATCGCAATGAGCAGTTCTTC.

The CDR3 spells CASSLELTGYTF. The DNA for the CDR3 is TGTGCCAGCAGCTTGGAACTGACTGGCTACACCTTC. The J gene is TRBJ1-2, the V gene TRBV5-4, with D unresolved. Between the trimmed V and J ends, which lost 0 bases and 7 bases, there was a span of 7 bases. This CDR3 is built from 12 residues. In germline, CDR1 is SGHNT, CDR2 YYREEE (reference sequence).

This chain joins TRBV28 and TRBJ1-4; 7 bases agree with TRBD1. This CDR3 spans 16 amino acids. Germline V gene lookup returns CDR1 MDHEN and CDR2 SYDVKM. J gave up 4 bases and V 4 bases, and 9 bases lay outside the gene matches. CDR3 DNA: TGTGCCAGCAGTTCACCCCGGGACAGCTATAATGAAAAACTGTTTTTT. This gives the protein CASSSPRDSYNEKLFF. The full variable domain, completed using reference TRBV28 and TRBJ1-4, is DVKVTQSSRYLVKRTGEKVFLECVQDMDHENMFWYRQDPGLGLRLIYFSYDVKMKEKGDIPEGYSVSREKKERFSLILESASTNQTSMYLCASSSPRDSYNEKLFFGSGTQLSVL.

The chain has TRBV7-2 and TRBJ2-3; D perhaps matches TRBD2 (6 bases). Trimming shortened V by 10 bases and J by 2 bases, and 10 bases separated the two germline ends. The length of the CDR3 is 12 residues. Germline V gives CDR1 SGHTA, CDR2 FQGNSA. As DNA, the CDR3 is TGTGCCACCGGGACTTACACAGATACGCAGTATTTT. Protein sequence: CATGTYTDTQYF.

The chain recombines TRBV6-1 with TRBJ1-4, with D uncertain. There are 16 residues in the CDR3. Trimming stripped 3 bases from V and 3 bases from J, with 14 bases between. Germline CDR1 and CDR2: MNHNS and SASEGT. CDR3 sequence (DNA): TGTGCCAGCAGTGAGGCTTTACACAGTGCTAATGAAAAACTGTTTTTT. Translating gives CASSEALHSANEKLFF.

This chain uses TRBV10-2 with TRBJ2-3; D is possibly TRBD1 (5 bases). From germline, CDR1 is WSHSY and CDR2 SAAADI. The CDR3 covers 13 residues. V lost 6 bases and J lost 5, with 12 bases in between. In DNA, the CDR3 is TGCGCCAGCAGGGCAGGGTTCATAGATACGCAGTATTTT. Amino acids: CASRAGFIDTQYF.

The chain uses TRBV10-1 and TRBJ1-2, with D perhaps matching TRBD1 (6 bases). Germline CDR1 and CDR2: WNHNN and SYGVQD (reference sequence). Trimming shortened V by 4 bases and J by 4 bases, and 13 bases separated the two germline ends. The CDR3 is 14 amino acids. DNA for the CDR3: TGCGCCAGCAGTGGGGCGACAGGCTTCTATGGCTACACCTTC. This codes for CASSGATGFYGYTF.

This chain uses TRBV5-6 with TRBJ2-7; 7 bases map to TRBD1. The CDR3 length is 16 residues. Trimming cost V 4 bases and J 3 bases; bases outside gene matches: 13. CDR1 and CDR2 (germline): SGHDT, YYEEEE. The CDR3 reads CASSRQRQGPSYEQYF. CDR3 sequence (DNA): TGTGCCAGCAGCCGACAAAGACAGGGTCCTAGCTACGAGCAGTACTTC.

The CDR3 loop reads CASSPGVYGYTF. The CDR3, as DNA: TGTGCCAGCTCACCAGGGGTCTATGGCTACACCTTC. The V and J genes are TRBV6-5 and TRBJ1-2; a possible D gene is TRBD1 (6 bases). Germline lookup yields CDR1 MNHEY and CDR2 SVGAGI. The V gene lost 8 bases and the J gene lost 4 bases, with 11 bases spanning the gap. The CDR3 has 12 amino acids.

This sequence joins TRBV5-1 and TRBJ1-1; no clear D gene. Germline CDR1 is SGHRS and CDR2 is YFSETQ. Trimming took off 0 bases at V and 5 bases at J, with 17 bases between the two ends. This CDR3 has 16 amino acids. CDR3 sequence (DNA): TGCGCCAGCAGCTTGGATTTTACATTTGAAGGGACTGAAGCTTTCTTT. This encodes CASSLDFTFEGTEAFF. Filled out from reference TRBV5-1 and TRBJ1-1, the complete variable domain reads KAGVTQTPRYLIKTRGQQVTLSCSPISGHRSVSWYQQTPGQGLQFLFEYFSETQRNKGNFPGRFSGRQFSNSRSEMNVSTLELGDSALYLCASSLDFTFEGTEAFFGQGTRLTVV.

The V gene is TRBV18, the J gene TRBJ1-1; D is undetermined. Germline V gives CDR1 KGHSH, CDR2 LQKENI. This CDR3 comprises 14 residues. V shed 1 base and J shed 7 bases, with 13 bases lying between them. CDR3 loop: CASSPRVHEGEAFF. Here the CDR3 DNA reads TGTGCCAGCTCACCACGGGTACATGAGGGTGAAGCTTTCTTT.

The chain joins TRBV30 to TRBJ2-7; the D gene could be TRBD1 or TRBD2 (5 bases each). Germline loops: CDR1 GTSNPN, CDR2 SVGIG (reference sequence). The CDR3 contains 15 residues. V was shortened by 2 bases and J by 3 bases, with 17 bases between the two germline ends. CDR3: CAWSKGPTHLYEQYF. The CDR3 nucleotides read TGTGCCTGGAGTAAGGGACCTACCCATCTCTACGAGCAGTACTTC.

The J gene is TRBJ2-1, the V gene TRBV7-3; maybe TRBD1 (6 bases). V was shortened by 2 bases and J by 0 bases, with 8 bases between the two germline ends. The germline CDR1 and CDR2 sequences are SGHTA and FQGTGA. The CDR3 spans 15 residues. The CDR3 DNA follows: TGTGCCAGCAGCTTAGGACAGCTCTCCTACAATGAGCAGTTCTTC. Protein: CASSLGQLSYNEQFF.